The present entry profiles one T cell receptor beta chain with its context. The antigen remains undetermined. In the PCR, 60 Vbeta and 13 Jbeta primers were used. Here immunoSEQ multiplex PCR was the method, and the copy in TCRdb shows in-frame clones only, minus some. Here the sample spans over 95,000 clones, 82% being singletons. The data were obtained in a study of cytomegalovirus exposure and HLA in healthy donors. Findings and caveats of the study: Roughly uniform sequencing depth across donors was assumed, possibly incorrectly. Cytomegalovirus status was reportedly diagnosed by the classifier with high specificity and sensitivity.

Trimming left V 4 bases short and J 4 bases short, with 13 bases between. This CDR3 comprises 14 residues. The germline V gene encodes CDR1 MNHNS and CDR2 SASEGT. The receptor comes from a woman aged 18 to 35 in good health and CMV-seronegative. The specimen was PBMCs. This chain connects TRBV6-1 to TRBJ1-1; D gene unclear. CDR3 loop: CASSARSESTEAFF. Here the CDR3 DNA reads TGTGCCAGCAGTGCCCGGTCCGAGAGCACTGAAGCTTTCTTT.